This record concerns one T cell receptor (beta chain) sequence. Categorization into cohorts depended on clinical history that participants reported. Original processing notes: It was from reference gene primer amplification that nucleated cell counts were estimated. Assay used: immunoSEQ multiplex PCR; TCRdb lists only in-frame clones, some missing. The DNA was the basis for D and trimming; V, J and clone size are from that table. The table has about 200,000 clones, about 86% seen once. The germline V gene has CDR1 MNHEY and CDR2 SVGAGI. Trimming at V came to 6 bases and at J to 0 bases, leaving 5 bases not matched to a gene. The CDR3 is made up of 15 amino acids. This record comes from a study of blood T cell repertoires in COVID-19. Across the study: The samples span acute and convalescent COVID-19 from the United States, Italy and Spain.

The genes are TRBV6-5 and TRBJ1-1, with 9 bases aligning to TRBD1. The sequence was collected from a woman in her 40s with acute COVID-19. Material for sequencing was PBMCs or T cells enriched from blood (not recorded which). CDR3 DNA sequence: TGTGCCAGCAGGACAGGACAGGGGATGAACACTGAAGCTTTCTTT. Amino acids: CASRTGQGMNTEAFF.